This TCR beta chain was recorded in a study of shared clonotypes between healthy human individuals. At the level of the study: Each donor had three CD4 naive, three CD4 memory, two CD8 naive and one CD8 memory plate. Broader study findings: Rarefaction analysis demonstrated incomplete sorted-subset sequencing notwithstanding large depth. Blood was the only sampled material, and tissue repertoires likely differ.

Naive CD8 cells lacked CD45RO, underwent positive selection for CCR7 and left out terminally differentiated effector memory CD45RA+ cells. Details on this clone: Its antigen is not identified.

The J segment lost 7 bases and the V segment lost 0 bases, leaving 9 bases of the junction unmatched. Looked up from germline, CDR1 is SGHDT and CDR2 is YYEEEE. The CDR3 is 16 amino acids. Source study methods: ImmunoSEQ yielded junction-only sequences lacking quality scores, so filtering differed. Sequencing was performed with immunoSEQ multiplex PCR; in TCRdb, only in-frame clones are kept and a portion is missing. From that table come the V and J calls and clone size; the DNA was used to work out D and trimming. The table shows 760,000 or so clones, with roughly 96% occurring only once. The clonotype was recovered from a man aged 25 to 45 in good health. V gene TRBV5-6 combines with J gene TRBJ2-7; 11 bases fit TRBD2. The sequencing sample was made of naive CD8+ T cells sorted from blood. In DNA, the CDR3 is TGTGCCAGCAGCTTGGCCGCACTAGCGGGAGTGAATGAGCAGTACTTC. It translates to CASSLAALAGVNEQYF.